One sample yielded the 25 T cell receptor beta chains listed below, sequenced in a study of shared clonotypes between healthy human individuals. TCRdb's table, derived via immunoSEQ multiplex PCR, lists solely in-frame clones and lacks some. The data contain about 2.2 million clones, around 93% of them singletons. Naivety among CD8 cells was defined by CD45RO negativity and positive CCR7 selection, thereby excluding terminally differentiated effector memory CD45RA+ cells. The sequencing sample was made of naive CD8+ T cells from PBMCs. The receptor source for this set is a man aged 18 to 29 in good health. Some clones in this sample may be carry-over from other donors' samples.

CDR3: CAWGSGGLLSNQPQHF. DNA of the CDR3: TGTGCCTGGGGTTCCGGAGGGCTGTTAAGCAATCAGCCCCAGCATTTT. The rearrangement uses TRBV30 and TRBJ1-5; D ambiguous. The CDR3 runs 16 residues. Germline V gene sequence: CDR1 GTSNPN, CDR2 SVGIG (reference sequence). V dropped 5 bases and J dropped 1 base, with 18 bases sitting between them.

The CDR3 spells CATGWTGDTEAFF. In nucleotides, the CDR3 is TGTGCCACCGGATGGACAGGGGACACTGAAGCTTTCTTT. The chain combines TRBV6-6 with TRBJ1-1; 9 nucleotides agree with TRBD1. Germline lookup yields CDR1 MNHNY and CDR2 SVGAGI (reference sequence). This CDR3 region has 13 residues. V shed 10 bases and J 3 bases; nucleotides not matched to a gene: 6.

The V and J genes are TRBV25-1 and TRBJ2-7; D remains unclear. The CDR3 is 13 amino acids. Trimming left V 4 bases short and J 9 bases short, with 16 bases between. Per germline, CDR1 MGHDK and CDR2 SYGVNS. Here the CDR3 reads CASSVGPVPGQYF. CDR3 DNA sequence: TGTGCCAGCAGTGTGGGCCCGGTTCCCGGGCAGTACTTC.

The gene calls are TRBV9 and TRBJ2-7; 8 bases fit TRBD2. V lost 0 bases and J lost 3; bases outside the gene matches: 5. This CDR3 is 15 amino acids long. Per germline, CDR1 SGDLS and CDR2 YYNGEE. The CDR3 coding sequence is TGTGCCAGCAGCGTAGCCCCAGCGGGAGTCTACGAGCAGTACTTC. Encoded protein: CASSVAPAGVYEQYF. Looking up the rest from reference TRBV9 and TRBJ2-7 gives the full variable domain: DSGVTQTPKHLITATGQRVTLRCSPRSGDLSVYWYQQSLDQGLQFLIQYYNGEERAKGNILERFSAQQFPDLHSELNLSSLELGDSALYFCASSVAPAGVYEQYFGPGTRLTVT.

The table lists this clone with a count of one. The J gene is TRBJ2-7, the V gene TRBV9; D possibly uses TRBD1 or TRBD2 (5 bases each). Looked up from germline, CDR1 is SGDLS and CDR2 is YYNGEE. V was cut by 1 base and J by 3 bases, with 14 bases left in between. The length of the CDR3 is 15 residues. The CDR3 sequence: CASSVIPGPNYEQYF. The CDR3 DNA reads as TGTGCCAGCAGCGTAATCCCGGGACCGAACTACGAGCAGTACTTC.

This chain uses TRBV7-8 with TRBJ2-5; 7 positions match TRBD2. The CDR3 spans 17 residues. In germline, CDR1 is SGHVS, CDR2 FQNEAQ. The trim removed 2 bases at V and 2 bases at J, leaving 11 bases unmatched. The CDR3 DNA follows: TGTGCCAGCAGCTTACTGTGGCGGGAGCGGGGACAAGAGACCCAGTACTTC. Protein: CASSLLWRERGQETQYF.

The chain is built from TRBV9 and TRBJ2-7; no clear D. Germline lookup yields CDR1 SGDLS and CDR2 YYNGEE. Trimming left V 5 bases short and J 2 bases short, with 5 bases between. This CDR3 comprises 11 residues. CDR3 nucleotide sequence: TGTGCCAGCAGGGACCCCTACGAGCAGTACTTC. Amino acids: CASRDPYEQYF.

The J gene is TRBJ2-1, the V gene TRBV9, with a weak D call TRBD1 (6 bases). CDR1 and CDR2 from the germline V gene are SGDLS and YYNGEE. The CDR3 length is 11 residues. V shed 3 bases and J shed 8 bases, with 6 bases lying between them. The chain's CDR3 is CASSEGDEQFF. The CDR3 region has the DNA TGTGCCAGCAGCGAGGGGGATGAGCAGTTCTTC. Combining the CDR3 with reference TRBV9 and TRBJ2-1 gives the whole variable domain DSGVTQTPKHLITATGQRVTLRCSPRSGDLSVYWYQQSLDQGLQFLIQYYNGEERAKGNILERFSAQQFPDLHSELNLSSLELGDSALYFCASSEGDEQFFGPGTRLTVL.

This chain joins TRBV7-8 and TRBJ1-2; a weak D match, TRBD1 (6 bases). The V and J ends lost 5 bases and 0 bases respectively, with 13 bases between them. The CDR3 sequence is 15 residues long. Germline-derived CDR1 and CDR2 are SGHVS and FQNEAQ. The CDR3 spells CASSTQDSPNYGYTF. CDR3 DNA: TGTGCCAGCAGCACCCAGGACAGTCCTAACTATGGCTACACCTTC.

The chain employs TRBV27 and TRBJ1-2, with D perhaps matching TRBD1 (6 bases). V was shortened by 5 bases and J by 4 bases, with 17 bases between the two germline ends. This CDR3 has 15 residues. Germline V gene lookup returns CDR1 MNHEY and CDR2 SMNVEV (reference sequence). The CDR3 region is CASSPSGGASYGYTF. The DNA of the CDR3 is TGTGCCAGCAGTCCCAGTGGGGGGGCCAGCTATGGCTACACCTTC.

The gene calls are TRBV21-1 and TRBJ1-3. TRBV21-1 is reported as a pseudogene. The CDR3 runs to 20 residues. The CDR3 loop reads CASTKGCLAGRMLWIDTIYF. For the CDR3, the DNA is TGTGCCAGCACCAAAGGGTGCCTCGCGGGCAGGATGCTCTGGATTGACACCATATATTTT.

The V and J genes are TRBV28 and TRBJ2-5, with D possibly matching TRBD2 (6 bases). Trimming stripped 5 bases from V and 5 bases from J, with 21 bases between. Germline V CDR1 and CDR2: MDHEN, SYDVKM. The CDR3 loop spans 16 amino acids. CDR3 amino acids: CASSPNRKGGSETQYF. Written as DNA, the CDR3 is TGTGCCAGCAGTCCAAACAGGAAAGGAGGGTCGGAGACCCAGTACTTC.

This clone was seen once. CDR3 region: CASSFLGGGSSTDTQYF. CDR3 coding DNA: TGCGCCAGCAGCTTCCTCGGGGGCGGGAGTAGCACAGATACGCAGTATTTT. The chain uses TRBV5-1 and TRBJ2-3; a possible D gene is TRBD2 (7 bases). The CDR3 extends over 17 amino acids. Trimming stripped 2 bases from V and 0 bases from J, with 16 bases between. Germline CDR1 is SGHRS and CDR2 is YFSETQ.

The chain couples TRBV6-6 to TRBJ2-7; 10 bases map to TRBD2. V was clipped by 5 bases and J by 1 base; unmatched bases: 5. This CDR3 comprises 15 residues. CDR1 and CDR2 (germline): MNHNY, SVGAGI (reference sequence). DNA for the CDR3: TGTGCCAGCAGTCAACTAGCGGGAACTTCCTACGAGCAGTACTTC. This sequence encodes CASSQLAGTSYEQYF.

The chain is built from TRBV27 and TRBJ1-2; D not resolved. V was pared by 3 bases and J by 0 bases, with 8 bases between. Germline CDR1 is MNHEY and CDR2 is SMNVEV (reference sequence). This CDR3 has 14 amino acids. The CDR3 nucleotides read TGTGCCAGCAGTTTTGACGGGTCTAACTATGGCTACACCTTC. Amino acid sequence: CASSFDGSNYGYTF.

The sample holds one count of this clone. J is TRBJ2-7 and V is TRBV28; maybe TRBD1 (6 bases). Germline loops: CDR1 MDHEN, CDR2 SYDVKM. The CDR3 extends over 13 amino acids. V was clipped by 6 bases and J by 5 bases, with 14 bases between them. The CDR3 reads CASRAGQSHEQYF. The CDR3 region has the DNA TGTGCCAGCAGGGCCGGACAGTCCCACGAGCAGTACTTC.

CDR3 nucleotides: TGTGCCAGCAGCCAAGATTCGGGGGCCGGAAACACCATATATTTT. Its protein is CASSQDSGAGNTIYF. The chain employs TRBV14 and TRBJ1-3; D perhaps matches TRBD1 (6 bases). This CDR3 has 15 amino acids. The germline V and J ends were trimmed by 0 bases and 4 bases, with 10 bases remaining between them. From germline, CDR1 is SGHDN and CDR2 FVKESK.

Here the CDR3 DNA reads TGTGCCAGCAGCCAAGATCCCGGGTATAGCAATCAGCCCCAGCATTTT. Protein product: CASSQDPGYSNQPQHF. The chain is built from TRBV4-2 and TRBJ1-5; unclear D gene. The CDR3 runs to 16 residues. Germline-derived CDR1 and CDR2 are LGHNA and YNFKEQ. V gave up 0 bases and J gave up 0 bases, with 9 bases separating them.

The chain employs TRBV19 and TRBJ1-5; the D is unclear. This CDR3 is built from 16 residues. Trimming took off 3 bases at V and 6 bases at J, with 18 bases between the two ends. The germline CDR1 and CDR2 sequences are LNHDA and SQIVND (reference sequence). The CDR3 reads CASSIGRTFAGQPQHF. CDR3 in DNA: TGTGCCAGTAGTATTGGACGTACTTTCGCTGGTCAGCCCCAGCATTTT.

V is TRBV4-1 and J is TRBJ1-4, with D possibly being TRBD1 (6 bases). V lost 0 bases to trimming and J lost 0 bases, with 11 bases between them. This CDR3 has 17 amino acids. CDR1 MGHRA and CDR2 YSYEKL come from the germline V gene. The CDR3 bases are TGCGCCAGCAGCCAAGATCGGGGGCTTTCAACTAATGAAAAACTGTTTTTT. This sequence encodes CASSQDRGLSTNEKLFF.

This chain joins TRBV9 and TRBJ2-2; weak D call: TRBD1 (6 bases). Germline loops: CDR1 SGDLS, CDR2 YYNGEE. The CDR3 consists of 16 residues. Trimming left V 3 bases short and J 1 base short, with 13 bases between. CDR3 protein: CASSAPQGLNTGELFF. CDR3 DNA sequence: TGTGCCAGCAGCGCCCCACAGGGATTGAACACCGGGGAGCTGTTTTTT.

The J gene is TRBJ2-2, the V gene TRBV19; perhaps D is TRBD1 or TRBD2 (5 bases each). The CDR3 is 13 residues long. V lost 7 bases to trimming and J lost 7 bases, with 13 bases between them. CDR1 is LNHDA, CDR2 SQIVND, per germline (reference sequence). The CDR3 DNA follows: TGTGCCAGTACCATGAGGGGAAGCGGGGAGCTGTTTTTT. As protein: CASTMRGSGELFF. Based on the CDR3 plus reference TRBV19 and TRBJ2-2, the full variable domain is DGGITQSPKYLFRKEGQNVTLSCEQNLNHDAMYWYRQDPGQGLRLIYYSQIVNDFQKGDIAEGYSVSREKKESFPLTVTSAQKNPTAFYLCASTMRGSGELFFGEGSRLTVL.

The chain combines TRBV9 with TRBJ1-2; TRBD1 agrees at 7 bases. V lost 4 bases and J lost 7; bases outside the gene matches: 7. CDR3 length: 13 residues. Germline CDR1 and CDR2: SGDLS and YYNGEE. The CDR3 DNA follows: TGTGCCAGCAGCCCCCAGGGGGGAGGTGGCTACACCTTC. Amino acid sequence: CASSPQGGGGYTF.

This clone was observed once. The rearrangement uses TRBV29-1 and TRBJ2-5, with D possibly TRBD1 on 6 matching bases. The V and J ends lost 6 bases and 5 bases respectively, with 16 bases between them. Looked up from germline, CDR1 is SQVTM and CDR2 is ANQGSEA. CDR3 length: 13 residues. The CDR3: CSVPQGLRETQYF. CDR3 in DNA: TGCAGCGTCCCACAGGGATTGCGGGAGACCCAGTACTTC.

This clone was seen once. The chain has TRBV19 and TRBJ1-2; possibly TRBD1 for D (5 bases). Deletions cut 9 bases from V and 7 bases from J, with 12 bases between. Germline V gives CDR1 LNHDA, CDR2 SQIVND (reference sequence). The CDR3 covers 11 residues. The CDR3 nucleotides read TGTGCCAGCAGGGAACCCGTTGGCTACACCTTC. Translation: CASREPVGYTF. The variable domain in full, completed from reference TRBV19 and TRBJ1-2, reads DGGITQSPKYLFRKEGQNVTLSCEQNLNHDAMYWYRQDPGQGLRLIYYSQIVNDFQKGDIAEGYSVSREKKESFPLTVTSAQKNPTAFYLCASREPVGYTFGSGTRLTVV.